This section outlines one T cell receptor (beta chain) sequence together with its context. Its specificity is unknown. The germline gives CDR1 ENHRY, CDR2 SYGVKD. The germline V and J ends were trimmed by 1 base and 1 base, with 8 bases remaining between them. The CDR3 is 14 amino acids. The sample originates from a study of T-cell reconstitution after alpha-beta-depleted transplantation in children. The library targeted TCRbeta and was prepared with unique molecular identifiers. TCRdb ran MiXCR on the PCR reads and lists one entry per CDR3 protein. The sample includes about 1,000,000 distinct CDR3 sequences, around 30% of them seen just once. Study-wide findings and caveats: T cells produced anew were the main source of T-cell counts and diversity one year after transplant. Reported findings indicate that, about two months after transplant, alpha-beta T cells came from several hundred expanded clones, which were derived from non-depleted graft cells.

Sequenced here: PBMCs, mostly from graft donor cells, sampled 360 days after TCRalphabeta/CD19-depleted stem cell transplant. The TCR comes from a boy under three years old who had a stem cell transplant for SCID, so the T cells may come from the graft donor. The chain joins TRBV10-3 to TRBJ2-7; D uncertain. In nucleotides, the CDR3 is TGTGCCATCAGTGAGTGGGCCCCTTCCTACGAGCAGTACTTC. This gives the protein CAISEWAPSYEQYF.